Below are 28 T cell receptor beta chains sequenced from a single sample in a study of technical replicates of blood from a few donors. Measured with immunoSEQ multiplex PCR; TCRdb has only the in-frame clones, and not every one. The sample lists under 90,000 clones; approximately 96% were seen once. The sequencing sample was made of T cells isolated from PBMCs. The receptors come from a human donor in good health.

Note on this clone: A junction boundary mismatches the germline segment, possibly from a read error. This rearrangement joins TRBV19 to TRBJ2-1; 8 bases fit TRBD1. CDR1 is LNHDA and CDR2 is SQIVND in the germline V gene (reference sequence). The CDR3 has 16 residues. This CDR3 is CASSIGFQGAYIEQFF. Here the CDR3 DNA reads TGTGCCAGTAGTATAGGTTTTCAGGGGGCGTACATTGAGCAGTTCTTC.

The gene calls are TRBV5-6 and TRBJ2-7, with TRBD1 matching 7 bases. Looked up from germline, CDR1 is SGHDT and CDR2 is YYEEEE. V lost 4 bases to trimming and J lost 6 bases; unmatched junction nucleotides: 10. The CDR3 extends over 14 amino acids. For the CDR3, the DNA is TGTGCCAGCAGCGCCCGACAGGGAATCTCCGAGCAGTACTTC. Translated: CASSARQGISEQYF.

This clone was counted only a few times. The gene calls are TRBV6-4 and TRBJ2-2, with 9 bases identical to TRBD2. The CDR3 runs to 17 residues. J was trimmed by 5 bases and V by 2 bases; bases with no gene match: 9. Germline assignment: CDR1 MRHNA and CDR2 SNTAGT. CDR3 sequence reads: CASSDQLAGLGTGELFF. In DNA, the CDR3 is TGTGCCAGCAGTGACCAGCTAGCGGGGTTAGGGACCGGGGAGCTGTTTTTT.

The chain is built from TRBV15 and TRBJ2-7; 10 bases fit TRBD1. The CDR3 contains 23 residues. Germline values: CDR1 LNHNV, CDR2 YYDKDF (reference sequence). Trimming took 1 base from V and 3 from J; bases not matched to a gene: 27. In nucleotides, the CDR3 is TGTGCCACCAGCAGAGTTAAGGACCAGCAACCGGGACAGGGGACCCCCTTCCTCTACGAGCAGTACTTC. Protein sequence: CATSRVKDQQPGQGTPFLYEQYF.

The chain joins TRBV11-2 to TRBJ2-7, with D perhaps matching TRBD2 (6 bases). This CDR3 comprises 14 residues. CDR1 is SGHAT, CDR2 FQNNGV, per germline. V lost 5 bases and J 2 bases, leaving 13 bases between the germline ends. The DNA for the CDR3 is TGTGCCAGCAGCATCTTCGGGGGAACCTACGAGCAGTACTTC. Encoded protein: CASSIFGGTYEQYF.

The chain employs TRBV27 and TRBJ1-2; 9 bases are a match to TRBD1. CDR3 length: 16 residues. After removal of 2 bases from V and 4 bases from J, the junction contained 8 bases not matched to a gene. Germline V gives CDR1 MNHEY, CDR2 SMNVEV (reference sequence). This CDR3 is CASSLSGTGSLYGYTF. For the CDR3, the DNA is TGTGCCAGCAGTTTAAGTGGGACAGGGAGCCTCTATGGCTACACCTTC.

This chain connects TRBV9 to TRBJ1-1, with D perhaps matching TRBD1 (5 bases). Germline V gene sequence: CDR1 SGDLS, CDR2 YYNGEE. This CDR3 has 13 residues. Trimming removed 3 bases at V and 7 bases at J, with 13 bases between. CDR3 sequence reads: CASSARGVGEAFF. In nucleotides, the CDR3 is TGTGCCAGCAGCGCAAGGGGTGTCGGTGAAGCTTTCTTT.

The V call is TRBV27, the J call TRBJ2-3; 7 nucleotides line up with TRBD2. Trimming cost V 6 bases and J 2 bases; bases outside gene matches: 11. The CDR3 contains 16 residues. Germline V gives CDR1 MNHEY, CDR2 SMNVEV (reference sequence). CDR3 coding DNA: TGTGCCAGCAGCTCGGCTAACGCGGGAGACACAGATACGCAGTATTTT. Translating gives CASSSANAGDTDTQYF.

The chain links TRBV19 to TRBJ1-1, with a weak D call TRBD1 (5 bases). CDR1 is LNHDA and CDR2 is SQIVND in the germline V gene (reference sequence). The germline V and J ends were trimmed by 0 bases and 2 bases, with 13 bases remaining between them. CDR3 length: 16 residues. CDR3 in amino acids: CASSIDPGGGNTEAFF. CDR3 DNA: TGTGCCAGTAGTATAGATCCTGGGGGGGGTAACACTGAAGCTTTCTTT. The entire variable domain, with the rest obtained from reference TRBV19 and TRBJ1-1, is as follows: DGGITQSPKYLFRKEGQNVTLSCEQNLNHDAMYWYRQDPGQGLRLIYYSQIVNDFQKGDIAEGYSVSREKKESFPLTVTSAQKNPTAFYLCASSIDPGGGNTEAFFGQGTRLTVV.

The chain recombines TRBV18 with TRBJ1-1; D is unresolved. Germline CDR1 reads KGHSH; CDR2 reads LQKENI. Between the trimmed V and J ends, which lost 4 bases and 1 base, there was a span of 10 bases. The CDR3 runs 14 residues. For the CDR3, the DNA is TGTGCCAGCTCACTTTCGGTAGCGAACACTGAAGCTTTCTTT. Protein product: CASSLSVANTEAFF. The variable domain in full, completed from reference TRBV18 and TRBJ1-1, reads NAGVMQNPRHLVRRRGQEARLRCSPMKGHSHVYWYRQLPEEGLKFMVYLQKENIIDESGMPKERFSAEFPKEGPSILRIQQVVRGDSAAYFCASSLSVANTEAFFGQGTRLTVV.

The chain couples TRBV5-1 to TRBJ1-2, with 7 bases lining up with TRBD1. Germline loops: CDR1 SGHRS, CDR2 YFSETQ. This CDR3 is 15 amino acids long. V was pared by 1 base and J by 2 bases, with 5 bases of the junction left unmatched. This chain's CDR3 is CASSLWWDSNYGYTF. CDR3 sequence (DNA): TGCGCCAGCAGCTTGTGGTGGGACAGCAACTATGGCTACACCTTC.

V usage is TRBV9 and J usage is TRBJ1-3; TRBD1 aligns across 9 bases. Germline V gives CDR1 SGDLS, CDR2 YYNGEE. V lost 2 bases and J lost 4; bases outside the gene matches: 1. The CDR3 consists of 14 residues. The CDR3 loop is CASSVGQGGNTIYF. The CDR3 nucleotides are TGTGCCAGCAGCGTGGGACAGGGAGGAAACACCATATATTTT.

The chain employs TRBV11-3 and TRBJ2-7; 9 bases are a match to TRBD1. The CDR3 loop spans 14 amino acids. Germline V gene sequence: CDR1 SGHNT, CDR2 YENEEA. Germline trimming cut 5 bases from V and 3 bases from J; bases unmatched to any gene: 5. This CDR3 reads CASSPRDRVYEQYF. DNA for the CDR3: TGTGCCAGCAGCCCCAGGGACAGGGTCTACGAGCAGTACTTC.

V is TRBV10-3 and J is TRBJ2-6; 8 bases are a match to TRBD2. This CDR3 contains 18 residues. V shed 3 bases and J 4 bases; nucleotides not matched to a gene: 11. Germline lookup yields CDR1 ENHRY and CDR2 SYGVKD. The CDR3 here is CAISDLAGWGSGANVLTF. CDR3 in DNA: TGTGCCATCAGTGACCTAGCGGGCTGGGGGTCCGGGGCCAACGTCCTGACTTTC.

Worth noting for this clone: Sequence at one end of the junction differs from germline and may be a read error. The rearrangement links TRBV4-1 to TRBJ1-2; D is ambiguous. Germline V gene lookup returns CDR1 MGHRA and CDR2 YSYEKL. The CDR3 is 16 amino acids. CDR3 sequence reads: CASSQDTLSIRRREAF. The DNA of the CDR3 is TGCGCCAGCAGCCAAGATACACTCTCTATTCGGCGGCGGGAGGCCTTC.

J is TRBJ2-2 and V is TRBV7-9; TRBD2 aligns across 11 bases. CDR1 is SEHNR and CDR2 is FQNEAQ in the germline V gene (reference sequence). With 5 bases clipped from V and 4 bases from J, the junction kept 6 bases outside the gene matches. CDR3 length: 16 residues. CDR3 nucleotide sequence: TGTGCCAGCAGCCTTCTAGCGGGAGGATTCACCGGGGAGCTGTTTTTT. Amino acid sequence: CASSLLAGGFTGELFF.

The rearrangement uses TRBV6-1 and TRBJ2-7; 12 positions match TRBD2. J lost 3 bases, V lost 4 bases, and 4 bases had no gene match. Looked up from germline, CDR1 is MNHNS and CDR2 is SASEGT. The CDR3 is made up of 15 amino acids. CDR3 protein: CASSVRLAGDYEQYF. Here the CDR3 DNA reads TGTGCCAGCAGTGTCCGACTAGCGGGAGACTACGAGCAGTACTTC.

The chain uses TRBV5-6 and TRBJ1-3; D is undetermined. CDR3 length: 13 amino acids. CDR1 and CDR2 (germline): SGHDT, YYEEEE. V was clipped by 1 base and J by 3 bases, with 5 bases between them. CDR3 region: CASSLISGNTIYF. CDR3 sequence (DNA): TGTGCCAGCAGCTTGATCAGTGGAAACACCATATATTTT.

This sequence joins TRBV29-1 and TRBJ2-3; 7 bases map to TRBD2. The CDR3 totals 14 residues. Germline trimming cut 4 bases from V and 3 bases from J; bases unmatched to any gene: 7. CDR1 and CDR2 from the germline V gene are SQVTM and ANQGSEA. Written as DNA, the CDR3 is TGCAGCGTTGCTCCGGGGGGTGTGACAGATACGCAGTATTTT. It yields the protein CSVAPGGVTDTQYF.

This chain links TRBV11-2 with TRBJ1-2; 9 nucleotides line up with TRBD1. V was clipped by 4 bases and J by 8 bases; unmatched bases: 11. Per germline, CDR1 SGHAT and CDR2 FQNNGV. This CDR3 spans 15 amino acids. Here the CDR3 DNA reads TGTGCCAGCAGCTCCAACACCGGGACAGGGCACGGCTACACCTTC. Its translation is CASSSNTGTGHGYTF.

J is TRBJ2-7 and V is TRBV6-1; 10 bases fit TRBD2. In germline, CDR1 is MNHNS, CDR2 SASEGT. This CDR3 comprises 15 residues. V shed 6 bases and J 3 bases; nucleotides not matched to a gene: 8. The CDR3 region is CASRTAGTSDYEQYF. The CDR3 DNA sequence: TGTGCCAGCAGGACAGCCGGGACTAGCGACTACGAGCAGTACTTC.

The chain recombines TRBV19 with TRBJ2-7; tentative D call: TRBD2 (6 bases). The V and J ends lost 6 bases and 0 bases respectively, with 18 bases between them. Germline V CDR1 and CDR2: LNHDA, SQIVND (reference sequence). This CDR3 is 16 amino acids long. The CDR3 reads CASRGNRDSISYEQYF. The CDR3 region has the DNA TGTGCCAGTAGGGGGAACCGGGACTCCATCTCCTACGAGCAGTACTTC.

The rearrangement joins TRBV5-1 to TRBJ2-7; 8 nucleotides match TRBD1. This CDR3 spans 15 amino acids. Germline-derived CDR1 and CDR2 are SGHRS and YFSETQ. V lost 4 bases and J lost 1; bases outside the gene matches: 7. In nucleotides, the CDR3 is TGCGCCAGCAGCCCGGGACAGGCCCGATCCTACGAGCAGTACTTC. It specifies CASSPGQARSYEQYF.

This chain links TRBV5-1 with TRBJ1-1; no definite D call. V dropped 0 bases and J dropped 5 bases, with 5 bases sitting between them. The germline V gene encodes CDR1 SGHRS and CDR2 YFSETQ. This CDR3 region has 12 residues. For the CDR3, the DNA is TGCGCCAGCAGCTTGGATCGGACTGAAGCTTTCTTT. Its protein product is CASSLDRTEAFF.

The rearrangement links TRBV27 to TRBJ2-5; no reliable D call. CDR3 length: 14 residues. V was clipped by 4 bases and J by 1 base, with 10 bases between them. Germline V gives CDR1 MNHEY, CDR2 SMNVEV (reference sequence). CDR3 in DNA: TGTGCCAGCAGTTCCTACGTAACCCAAGAGACCCAGTACTTC. This gives the protein CASSSYVTQETQYF.

V and J are TRBV7-9 and TRBJ1-1, with D unresolved. The CDR3 length is 13 residues. Germline V gene data show CDR1 as SEHNR and CDR2 as FQNEAQ (reference sequence). Trimming shortened V by 3 bases and J by 6 bases, and 11 bases separated the two germline ends. The CDR3 loop is CASSLESEAEAFF. DNA for the CDR3: TGTGCCAGCAGCTTGGAGTCAGAGGCTGAAGCTTTCTTT.

This chain connects TRBV6-1 to TRBJ1-2; perhaps TRBD1 as D (5 bases). V was trimmed by 4 bases and J by 7 bases, leaving 13 bases between them. CDR1 MNHNS and CDR2 SASEGT come from the germline V gene. The CDR3 contains 13 residues. Here the CDR3 reads CASSVDSRTGYTF. CDR3 sequence (DNA): TGTGCCAGCAGTGTCGACAGCCGCACTGGCTACACCTTC.

The chain couples TRBV2 to TRBJ2-3; D uncertain. V was clipped by 2 bases and J by 2 bases, with 5 bases between them. Germline CDR1 is SNHLY and CDR2 is FYNNEI. This CDR3 spans 13 amino acids. The chain's CDR3 is CASSERPTDTQYF. The CDR3 DNA reads as TGTGCCAGCAGTGAACGTCCCACAGATACGCAGTATTTT.